The 15 T cell receptor beta chains reported below all come from one sample, sequenced in a study of blood T cell repertoires in COVID-19. TCRdb's table, derived via immunoSEQ multiplex PCR, lists solely in-frame clones and lacks some. The top ten clones hold 0.2% to 0.3% of a sample with about 670,000 clones, more than 80% of them seen once. Material: peripheral blood. These receptors were collected from a woman aged 18 to 35 with acute or convalescent COVID-19.

J is TRBJ2-5 and V is TRBV2; the D gene is possibly TRBD1 (5 bases). Trimming removed 1 base at V and 2 bases at J, with 8 bases between. This CDR3 contains 14 residues. The germline CDR1 and CDR2 sequences are SNHLY and FYNNEI. The CDR3 nucleotides read TGTGCCAGCAGTGAAGGGACACAGCAAGAGACCCAGTACTTC. Translated, it gives CASSEGTQQETQYF.

This clone was seen only a few times. V is TRBV5-1 and J is TRBJ1-5; tentative D call: TRBD1 (6 bases). This CDR3 has 18 residues. Germline values: CDR1 SGHRS, CDR2 YFSETQ. The germline V and J ends were trimmed by 4 bases and 0 bases, with 20 bases remaining between them. The CDR3, as DNA: TGCGCCAGCAGCCTGCAGCCGGGGGGGCCCTTTAGCAATCAGCCCCAGCATTTT. This gives the protein CASSLQPGGPFSNQPQHF.

This chain connects TRBV6-6 to TRBJ1-6; D possibly corresponds to TRBD1 (5 bases). Trimming removed 11 bases from V and 1 base from J, with 12 bases in between. Looked up from germline, CDR1 is MNHNY and CDR2 is SVGAGI (reference sequence). The CDR3 extends over 14 amino acids. CDR3 sequence reads: CAVGRGSYNSPLHF. DNA for the CDR3: TGTGCCGTTGGAAGGGGATCCTATAATTCACCCCTCCACTTT.

This CDR3 is CASSELTASTDTQYF. CDR3 DNA sequence: TGTGCCAGCAGTGAACTTACAGCTAGCACAGATACGCAGTATTTT. This sequence joins TRBV6-1 and TRBJ2-3; D gene unclear. With 2 bases removed from V and 0 bases from J, the gap between germline ends came to 9 bases. Germline CDR1 is MNHNS and CDR2 is SASEGT. The CDR3 sequence is 15 residues long.

This chain connects TRBV5-1 to TRBJ1-2; 7 bases map to TRBD1. Germline V gene sequence: CDR1 SGHRS, CDR2 YFSETQ. The CDR3 sequence is 13 residues long. Unmatched junction bases numbered 4, after V lost 6 bases and J lost 2 bases. This CDR3 reads CASTRTGNYGYTF. CDR3 nucleotides: TGCGCCAGCACCCGGACAGGAAACTATGGCTACACCTTC.

V usage is TRBV6-5 and J usage is TRBJ2-7; a possible D gene is TRBD1 (5 bases). Looked up from germline, CDR1 is MNHEY and CDR2 is SVGAGI. The CDR3 covers 14 residues. Trimming pared 2 bases from V and 3 bases from J, leaving 11 bases between. The CDR3 nucleotides read TGTGCCAGCAGTTACCGGCCAGGGAACTACGAGCAGTACTTC. It translates to CASSYRPGNYEQYF.

The rearrangement links TRBV11-3 to TRBJ2-7; D gene uncertain. This CDR3 has 13 amino acids. In germline, CDR1 is SGHNT, CDR2 YENEEA. V was trimmed by 0 bases and J by 6 bases, leaving 9 bases between them. The CDR3 sequence: CASSLDGWSEQYF. CDR3 bases: TGTGCCAGCAGCTTAGATGGGTGGAGCGAGCAGTACTTC.

V is TRBV3-1 (or the pseudogene TRBV3-2) and J is TRBJ2-2; perhaps TRBD2 as D (6 bases). From germline, CDR1 is LGHDT and CDR2 YNNKEL (reference sequence). The V end was cut by 5 bases, the J end by 0 bases, with 10 bases between. The CDR3 has 15 residues. The CDR3 DNA follows: TGTGCCAGCAGCTCCGGGGGACCGAACACCGGGGAGCTGTTTTTT. Its protein product is CASSSGGPNTGELFF.

This clone was counted a single time. The CDR3 is CASSYYRDLLLDPLHF. In DNA, the CDR3 is TGTGCCAGCAGTTACTACAGGGACCTCCTACTGGATCCCCTCCACTTT. The chain joins TRBV6-2 or TRBV6-3 to TRBJ1-6, with D tentatively TRBD1 (6 bases). The CDR3 totals 16 residues. The ends were cut back, 1 base at V and 13 bases at J, with 20 bases in the middle. Germline V lookup: CDR1 MNHEY, CDR2 SVGEGT.

This sequence joins TRBV11-2 and TRBJ1-3; D is perhaps TRBD1 (5 bases). This CDR3 is 16 amino acids long. Trimming shortened V by 1 base and J by 0 bases, and 10 bases separated the two germline ends. Germline CDR1 reads SGHAT; CDR2 reads FQNNGV. CDR3 nucleotides: TGTGCCAGCAGCTTAGCCAGACAGTACTCTGGAAACACCATATATTTT. Amino acid sequence: CASSLARQYSGNTIYF.

Note on this clone: At one end, the junction sequence differs from germline, possibly due to a read error. The V call is TRBV11-3, the J call TRBJ1-5, with TRBD1 matching over 8 bases. Germline CDR1 and CDR2: SGHNT and YENEEA. This CDR3 contains 12 residues. CDR3 DNA sequence: TGTGCCAGCAGCTTAGTAGAGGGACAGGCCTATTTT. This translates into CASSLVEGQAYF.

This chain joins TRBV9 and TRBJ2-1; possible D gene TRBD2, 6 bases. Germline V gene data show CDR1 as SGDLS and CDR2 as YYNGEE. The CDR3 loop spans 14 amino acids. Trimming shortened V by 2 bases and J by 8 bases, and 14 bases separated the two germline ends. CDR3: CASSVLGGGYEQFF. CDR3 coding DNA: TGTGCCAGCAGCGTCTTGGGGGGAGGCTATGAGCAGTTCTTC.

The genes are TRBV18 and TRBJ1-1; the match to TRBD1 covers 8 bases. The junction had 7 bases not matched to a gene; V was cut back by 4 bases and J by 0 bases. Germline V CDR1 and CDR2: KGHSH, LQKENI. The CDR3 has 16 amino acids. DNA of the CDR3: TGTGCCAGCTCACTAGGGACAGGAGAGCTGAACACTGAAGCTTTCTTT. Translated, it gives CASSLGTGELNTEAFF.

This chain uses TRBV19 with TRBJ1-2, with unresolved D. CDR3 length equals 14 residues. Germline assignment: CDR1 LNHDA and CDR2 SQIVND (reference sequence). Trimming left V 8 bases short and J 4 bases short, with 17 bases between. The CDR3 DNA sequence: TGTGCCAGTGACGACGGGGAGCCGGTCTATGGCTACACCTTC. As protein: CASDDGEPVYGYTF.

The J gene is TRBJ2-1, the V gene TRBV21-1; no DNA check was done on the table's D call, TRBD1. TRBV21-1 is a documented pseudogene. This CDR3 contains 17 residues. CDR3 sequence reads: CASITDRFSFSYNEQFF. Here the CDR3 DNA reads TGTGCCAGCATCACGGACAGGTTCTCCTTTTCCTACAATGAGCAGTTCTTC.